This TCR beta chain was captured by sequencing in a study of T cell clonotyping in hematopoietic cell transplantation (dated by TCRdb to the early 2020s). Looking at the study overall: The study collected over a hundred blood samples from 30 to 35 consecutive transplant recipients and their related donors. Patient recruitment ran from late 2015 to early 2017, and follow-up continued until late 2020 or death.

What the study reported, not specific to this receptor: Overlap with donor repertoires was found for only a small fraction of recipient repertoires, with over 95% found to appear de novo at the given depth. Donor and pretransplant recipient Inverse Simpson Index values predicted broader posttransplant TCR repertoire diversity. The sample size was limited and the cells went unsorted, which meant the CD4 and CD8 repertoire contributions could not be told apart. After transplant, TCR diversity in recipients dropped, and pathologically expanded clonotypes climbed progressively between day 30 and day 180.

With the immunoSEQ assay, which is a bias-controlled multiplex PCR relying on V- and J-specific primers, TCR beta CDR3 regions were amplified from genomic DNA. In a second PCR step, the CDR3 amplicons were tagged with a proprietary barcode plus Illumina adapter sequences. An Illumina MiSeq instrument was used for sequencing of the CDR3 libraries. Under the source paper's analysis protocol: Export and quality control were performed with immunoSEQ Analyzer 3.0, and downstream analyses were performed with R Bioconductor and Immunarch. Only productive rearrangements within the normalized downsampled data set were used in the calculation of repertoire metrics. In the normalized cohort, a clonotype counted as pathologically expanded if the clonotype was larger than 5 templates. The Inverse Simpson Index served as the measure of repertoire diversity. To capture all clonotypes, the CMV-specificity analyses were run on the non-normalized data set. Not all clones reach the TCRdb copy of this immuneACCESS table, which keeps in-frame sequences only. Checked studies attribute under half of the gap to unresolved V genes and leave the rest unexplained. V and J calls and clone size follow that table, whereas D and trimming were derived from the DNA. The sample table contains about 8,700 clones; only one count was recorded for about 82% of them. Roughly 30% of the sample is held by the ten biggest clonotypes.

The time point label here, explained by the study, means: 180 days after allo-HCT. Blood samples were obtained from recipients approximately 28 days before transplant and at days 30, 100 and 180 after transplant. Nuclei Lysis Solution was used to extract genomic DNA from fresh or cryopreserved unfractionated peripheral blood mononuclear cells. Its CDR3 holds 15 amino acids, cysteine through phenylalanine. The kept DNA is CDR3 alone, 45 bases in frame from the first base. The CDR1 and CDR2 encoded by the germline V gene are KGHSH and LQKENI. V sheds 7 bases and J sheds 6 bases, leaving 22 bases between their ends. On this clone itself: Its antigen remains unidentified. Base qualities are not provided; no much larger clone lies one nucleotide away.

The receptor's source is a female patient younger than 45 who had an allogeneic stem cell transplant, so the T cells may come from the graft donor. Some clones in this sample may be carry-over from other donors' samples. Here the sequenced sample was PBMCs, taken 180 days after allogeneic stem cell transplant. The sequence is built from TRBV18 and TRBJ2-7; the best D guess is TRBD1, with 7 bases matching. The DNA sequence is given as TGTGCCAGCTGCCTGGAGGGGGCGCTTAACGGCGAGCAGTACTTC. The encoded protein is CASCLEGALNGEQYF.